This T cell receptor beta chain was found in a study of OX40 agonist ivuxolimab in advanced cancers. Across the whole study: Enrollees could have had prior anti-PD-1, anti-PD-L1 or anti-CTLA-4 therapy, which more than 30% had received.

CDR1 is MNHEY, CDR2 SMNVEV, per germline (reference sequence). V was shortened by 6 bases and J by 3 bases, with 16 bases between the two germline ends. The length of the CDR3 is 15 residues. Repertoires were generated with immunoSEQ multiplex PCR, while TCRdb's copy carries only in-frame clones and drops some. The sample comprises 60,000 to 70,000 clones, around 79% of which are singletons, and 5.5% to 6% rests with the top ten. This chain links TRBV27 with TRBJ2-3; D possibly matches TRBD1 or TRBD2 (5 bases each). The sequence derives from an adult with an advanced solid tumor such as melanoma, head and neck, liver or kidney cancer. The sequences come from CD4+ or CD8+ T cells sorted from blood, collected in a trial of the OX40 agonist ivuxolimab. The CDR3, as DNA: TGTGCCAGCAGCCCCCGAGGGGTCCCGACAGATACGCAGTATTTT. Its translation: CASSPRGVPTDTQYF.